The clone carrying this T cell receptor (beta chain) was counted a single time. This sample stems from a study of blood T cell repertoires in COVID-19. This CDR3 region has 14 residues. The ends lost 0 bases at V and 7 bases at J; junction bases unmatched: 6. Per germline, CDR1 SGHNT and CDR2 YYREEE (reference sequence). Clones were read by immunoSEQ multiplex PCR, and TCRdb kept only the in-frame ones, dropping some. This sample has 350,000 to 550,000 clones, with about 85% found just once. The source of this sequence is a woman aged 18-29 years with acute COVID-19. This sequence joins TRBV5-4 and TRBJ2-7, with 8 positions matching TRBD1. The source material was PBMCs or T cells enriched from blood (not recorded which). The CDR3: CASSLGAGGGEQYF. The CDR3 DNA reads TGTGCCAGCAGCTTGGGGGCAGGGGGCGGAGAGCAGTACTTC. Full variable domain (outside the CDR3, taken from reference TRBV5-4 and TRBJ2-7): ETGVTQSPTHLIKTRGQQVTLRCSSQSGHNTVSWYQQALGQGPQFIFQYYREEENGRGNFPPRFSGLQFPNYSSELNVNALELDDSALYLCASSLGAGGGEQYFGPGTRLTVT.